The next 12 T cell receptor beta chains were all read from a single sample in a study of radiation and T cells in renal cell carcinoma. Generated by immunoSEQ multiplex PCR, the TCRdb table keeps only in-frame clones and is missing some. The sample shows 130,000 or so clones, 88% of them seen only once. Stated time point: baseline pretreatment blood. Treatment in this sample: 15 Gy SBRT to primary tumor, nephrectomy 4 weeks later. The sequences come from blood, collected from a patient whose treatment included radiotherapy and nephrectomy. These receptors were obtained from a woman between 50 and 59 years old with renal cell carcinoma.

The V call is TRBV11-1, the J call TRBJ2-1, with 15 nucleotides matching TRBD2. With V trimmed by 4 bases and J by 2 bases, 9 bases remained unmatched. CDR3 size: 19 residues. Germline values: CDR1 SGHAT, CDR2 FQDESV (reference sequence). The CDR3 loop reads CASSSRTSGGASAYNEQFF. The DNA for the CDR3 is TGTGCCAGCAGCTCCCGGACTAGCGGGGGGGCCTCGGCCTACAATGAGCAGTTCTTC.

For the CDR3, the DNA is TGTGCCAGCATGAACGAGCGGGGGGGCCAGGAGCAGTTCTTC. It yields the protein CASMNERGGQEQFF. The chain links TRBV6-6 to TRBJ2-1; 10 nucleotides line up with TRBD2. CDR3 length: 14 amino acids. Germline values: CDR1 MNHNY, CDR2 SVGAGI (reference sequence). V dropped 7 bases and J dropped 10; count of bases not matched to a gene: 10.

The chain has TRBV4-2 and TRBJ1-1; 10 bases are a match to TRBD1. Germline V gives CDR1 LGHNA, CDR2 YNFKEQ. The CDR3 extends over 16 amino acids. V lost 4 bases, J lost 1 base, and 6 bases stayed unmatched. CDR3: CASSPRDRGTNTEAFF. Written as DNA, the CDR3 is TGTGCCAGCAGCCCTAGGGACAGGGGAACGAACACTGAAGCTTTCTTT.

The chain uses TRBV7-2 and TRBJ1-6, with 7 bases aligning to TRBD1. The CDR3 sequence is 18 residues long. V lost 2 bases and J lost 10; bases outside the gene matches: 17. Germline CDR1 SGHTA, CDR2 FQGNSA. Written as DNA, the CDR3 is TGTGCCAGCAGCTTATATTCGGTGTTAGGGGACAGAGTATCACCCCTCCACTTT. Translated, it gives CASSLYSVLGDRVSPLHF.

The J gene is TRBJ2-3, the V gene TRBV11-2; D is unclear. Trimming cost V 0 bases and J 3 bases, with 10 bases left between them. Germline CDR1 is SGHAT and CDR2 is FQNNGV. This CDR3 has 15 amino acids. The CDR3, as DNA: TGTGCCAGCAGCTTAGAGGGTTTTAGGACAGATACGCAGTATTTT. Protein product: CASSLEGFRTDTQYF.

The chain couples TRBV19 to TRBJ2-3; D may be TRBD2 (6 bases). CDR1 is LNHDA and CDR2 is SQIVND in the germline V gene (reference sequence). V lost 5 bases to trimming and J lost 6 bases, with 21 bases between them. The CDR3 extends over 16 amino acids. The CDR3 DNA is TGTGCCAGTAGTCCCCCGGGAGCGCCGCACATGGATACGCAGTATTTT. Encoded protein: CASSPPGAPHMDTQYF.

This chain links TRBV9 with TRBJ1-1; 7 bases map to TRBD1. This CDR3 spans 13 amino acids. The V segment lost 4 bases and the J segment 6 bases; nucleotides outside the gene matches: 6. The germline V gene has CDR1 SGDLS and CDR2 YYNGEE. The CDR3 nucleotides are TGTGCCAGCAGCCGAACAGGGGACCCTGAAGCTTTCTTT. It translates to CASSRTGDPEAFF.

The chain joins TRBV23-1 to TRBJ1-6; D gene unclear. Being an ORF, TRBV23-1 has a function that is uncertain. The ends were cut back, 7 bases at V and 6 bases at J, with 10 bases in the middle. This CDR3 comprises 13 residues. CDR3 coding DNA: TGCGCCAGCAATCCCGGCTTTAATTCACCCCTCCACTTT. Translating gives CASNPGFNSPLHF.

This clone is a singleton in its sample. The rearrangement joins TRBV7-3 to TRBJ2-3; 7 bases are a match to TRBD2. V lost 3 bases and J lost 0; bases outside the gene matches: 6. CDR1 SGHTA and CDR2 FQGTGA come from the germline V gene. The CDR3 length is 16 residues. Written as DNA, the CDR3 is TGTGCCAGCAGCTTTGAGCGGGGAGTTAGCACAGATACGCAGTATTTT. It yields the protein CASSFERGVSTDTQYF.

The chain is built from TRBV19 and TRBJ1-3, with 9 bases fitting TRBD1. The CDR3 has 15 amino acids. CDR1 and CDR2 (germline): LNHDA, SQIVND (reference sequence). V was pared by 4 bases and J by 2 bases, with 3 bases of the junction left unmatched. CDR3 in amino acids: CASSTGQGAGNTIYF. The CDR3 DNA reads TGTGCCAGTAGTACGGGACAGGGTGCTGGAAACACCATATATTTT.

The chain couples TRBV5-1 to TRBJ1-2, with 12 bases that match TRBD1. Germline CDR1 is SGHRS and CDR2 is YFSETQ. Trimming took 4 bases from V and 3 from J; bases not matched to a gene: 13. This CDR3 is built from 18 residues. DNA for the CDR3: TGCGCCAGCAGCCGGTCCGGGACAGGGGGCGCGGGAGACTATGGCTACACCTTC. Its protein product is CASSRSGTGGAGDYGYTF.

The chain recombines TRBV5-1 with TRBJ1-2; 7 nucleotides match TRBD1. The V gene end was trimmed by 0 bases and the J gene end by 0 bases; junction bases not matched to a gene: 8. The CDR3 consists of 17 residues. Germline assignment: CDR1 SGHRS and CDR2 YFSETQ. This CDR3 reads CASSLAQDRSSNYGYTF. In nucleotides, the CDR3 is TGCGCCAGCAGCTTGGCGCAGGACAGGTCATCTAACTATGGCTACACCTTC.